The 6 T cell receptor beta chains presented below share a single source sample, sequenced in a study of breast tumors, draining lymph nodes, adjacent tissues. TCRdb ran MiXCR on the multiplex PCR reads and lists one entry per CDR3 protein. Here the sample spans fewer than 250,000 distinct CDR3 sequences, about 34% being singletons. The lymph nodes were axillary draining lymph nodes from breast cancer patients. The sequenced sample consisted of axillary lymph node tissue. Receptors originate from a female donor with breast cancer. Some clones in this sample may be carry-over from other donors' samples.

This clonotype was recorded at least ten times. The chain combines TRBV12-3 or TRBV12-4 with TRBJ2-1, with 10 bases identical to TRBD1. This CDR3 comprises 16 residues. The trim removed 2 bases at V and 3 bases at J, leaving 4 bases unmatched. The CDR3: CASSLPTGGFYNEQFF. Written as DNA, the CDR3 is TGTGCCAGCAGTTTACCGACAGGGGGCTTCTACAATGAGCAGTTCTTC.

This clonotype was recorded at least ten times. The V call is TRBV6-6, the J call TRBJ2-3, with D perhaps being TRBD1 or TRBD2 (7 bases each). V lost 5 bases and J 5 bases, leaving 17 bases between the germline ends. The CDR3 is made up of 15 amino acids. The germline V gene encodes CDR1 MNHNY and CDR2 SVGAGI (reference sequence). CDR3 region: CASSTFTRGGDTQYF. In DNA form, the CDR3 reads TGTGCCAGCAGTACCTTTACCAGGGGGGGAGATACGCAGTATTTT.

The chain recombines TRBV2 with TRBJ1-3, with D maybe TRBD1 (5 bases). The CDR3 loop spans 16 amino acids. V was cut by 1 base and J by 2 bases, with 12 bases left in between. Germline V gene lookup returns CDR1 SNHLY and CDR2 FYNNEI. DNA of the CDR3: TGTGCCAGCAGTGAAGGGTTTGGGGACCCTGGAAACACCATATATTTT. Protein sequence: CASSEGFGDPGNTIYF.

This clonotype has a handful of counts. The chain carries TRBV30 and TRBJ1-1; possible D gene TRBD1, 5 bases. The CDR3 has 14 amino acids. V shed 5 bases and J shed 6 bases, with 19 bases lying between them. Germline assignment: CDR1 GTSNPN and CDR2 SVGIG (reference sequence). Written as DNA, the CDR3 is TGTGCCTGGGATCCTGGACGTCGGACATCTGAAGCTTTCTTT. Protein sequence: CAWDPGRRTSEAFF.

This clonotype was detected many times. The CDR3 DNA sequence: TGTGCCAGCAGCTTAAGGGAGACAGTCTCCTACGAGCAGTACTTC. Protein sequence: CASSLRETVSYEQYF. The chain joins TRBV11-1 to TRBJ2-7; D could derive from TRBD1 or TRBD2 (5 bases each). CDR3 length: 15 residues. Trimming took 2 bases from V and 0 from J, leaving 11 bases between them. The germline V gene encodes CDR1 SGHAT and CDR2 FQDESV (reference sequence).

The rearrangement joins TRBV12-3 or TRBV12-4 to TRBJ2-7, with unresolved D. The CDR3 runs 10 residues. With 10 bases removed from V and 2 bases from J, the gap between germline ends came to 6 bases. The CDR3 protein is CAIETYEQYF. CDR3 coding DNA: TGTGCCATCGAAACCTACGAGCAGTACTTC.